This TCR beta chain is from a study of OX40 agonist ivuxolimab in advanced cancers. Measured with immunoSEQ multiplex PCR; TCRdb has only the in-frame clones, and not every one. The sample carries approximately 60,000 clones, roughly 89% recorded once. In germline, CDR1 is LNHDA, CDR2 SQIVND (reference sequence). The CDR3 has 13 residues. V lost 3 bases, J lost 7 bases, and 10 bases lay in between. Overall study results and limits: The mean number of expanded clones was higher in CD8+ T cells than in CD4+.

In regard to this clone: Its antigen is not identified.

The clonotype originates from an adult with an advanced solid tumor such as melanoma, head and neck, liver or kidney cancer. The gene calls are TRBV19 and TRBJ2-1; D is possibly TRBD2 (7 bases). This specimen was CD4+ or CD8+ T cells sorted from blood, taken in a trial of the OX40 agonist ivuxolimab. CDR3 sequence: CASSIGGPNEQFF. In nucleotides, the CDR3 is TGTGCCAGTAGTATCGGGGGGCCGAATGAGCAGTTCTTC.